Below are 8 T cell receptor beta chains sequenced from a single sample in a study of patients with pleural tuberculosis. Via MiXCR, TCRdb re-called the reads, giving one row per CDR3 protein. Of 29,000 or so distinct CDR3 sequences listed, 15% to 20% were seen once; the top ten hold roughly 3.4%. The sample was peripheral blood. These receptors all stem from a human donor with pleural tuberculosis.

The table lists this clonotype with many counts. For the CDR3, the DNA is TGTGCCAGCAGCCCTCCATCCTACGAGCAGTACTTC. Translated: CASSPPSYEQYF. The chain links TRBV7-2 to TRBJ2-7; the D is unclear. The V and J ends lost 5 bases and 1 base respectively, with 6 bases between them. Germline CDR1 reads SGHTA; CDR2 reads FQGNSA. The CDR3 runs to 12 residues.

By sample fraction, this clonotype is medium-sized. The V gene is TRBV27, the J gene TRBJ1-1, with D perhaps TRBD1 (5 bases). The germline V and J ends were trimmed by 7 bases and 1 base, with 19 bases remaining between them. This CDR3 is built from 16 residues. The germline V gene has CDR1 MNHEY and CDR2 SMNVEV (reference sequence). The CDR3 DNA reads TGTGCCAGCAAATATGGTGGGACGAATGCGAACACTGAAGCTTTCTTT. Translation: CASKYGGTNANTEAFF.

This clonotype was recorded only once. This chain links TRBV6-1 with TRBJ2-1; the D gene could be TRBD1 or TRBD2 (6 bases each). CDR3 size: 14 residues. V was cut by 6 bases and J by 8 bases, with 17 bases left in between. Germline lookup yields CDR1 MNHNS and CDR2 SASEGT. CDR3 loop: CASSLTGASYEQFF. CDR3 nucleotides: TGTGCCAGCAGCCTCACGGGGGCCTCCTATGAGCAGTTCTTC.

This clonotype qualifies as medium-sized. This chain links TRBV20-1 with TRBJ2-7; 7 bases are a match to TRBD2. CDR1 is DFQATT, CDR2 SNEGSKA, per germline (reference sequence). This CDR3 comprises 13 residues. V lost 4 bases and J lost 3; bases outside the gene matches: 6. The CDR3 is CSAIRGGYYEQYF. In nucleotides, the CDR3 is TGCAGTGCTATTCGCGGGGGATACTACGAGCAGTACTTC.

This clonotype was seen at least ten times. The CDR3 here is CASSLSIGRNTEAFF. The CDR3 DNA reads TGTGCCAGCAGCTTAAGTATAGGCAGGAACACTGAAGCTTTCTTT. The rearrangement links TRBV7-2 to TRBJ1-1; D gene ambiguous. CDR3 length equals 15 residues. CDR1 and CDR2 from the germline V gene are SGHTA and FQGNSA. Trimming pared 2 bases from V and 1 base from J, leaving 11 bases between.

There are many counts of this clonotype. This chain uses TRBV5-4 with TRBJ2-1, with D maybe TRBD1 (6 bases). This CDR3 has 14 amino acids. From germline, CDR1 is SGHNT and CDR2 YYREEE (reference sequence). The V end was cut by 2 bases, the J end by 7 bases, with 13 bases between. CDR3 amino acids: CASSFTGIGNEQFF. The CDR3 DNA reads as TGTGCCAGCAGCTTCACAGGGATAGGGAATGAGCAGTTCTTC. The full variable domain, in which reference TRBV5-4 and TRBJ2-1 provide the parts outside the CDR3, is ETGVTQSPTHLIKTRGQQVTLRCSSQSGHNTVSWYQQALGQGPQFIFQYYREEENGRGNFPPRFSGLQFPNYSSELNVNALELDDSALYLCASSFTGIGNEQFFGPGTRLTVL.

The sample holds many counts of this clonotype. The J gene is TRBJ2-1, the V gene TRBV4-3, with D possibly matching TRBD2 (5 bases). The V gene's germline CDR1 is LGHNA and CDR2 YSLEER. V shed 1 base and J shed 7 bases, with 14 bases lying between them. The CDR3 has 15 residues. CDR3 loop: CASSQGLSESNEQFF. In DNA form, the CDR3 reads TGCGCCAGCAGCCAAGGACTATCGGAGAGTAATGAGCAGTTCTTC.

This clonotype occurred many times. The gene calls are TRBV2 and TRBJ2-1, with 13 bases fitting TRBD2. The CDR3 sequence is 18 residues long. Per the germline V gene, CDR1 is SNHLY and CDR2 is FYNNEI. The V gene end was trimmed by 8 bases and the J gene end by 7 bases; junction bases not matched to a gene: 17. The DNA of the CDR3 is TGTGCCAGCTATTTTTCAGCCGGGACTAGCGGGATTTGGAATGAGCAGTTCTTC. Encoded protein: CASYFSAGTSGIWNEQFF.